The source of this TCR beta chain is a study of CD8+ T cells in alopecia areata. Study-wide context: Treated patients were dosed with oral tofacitinib, taking 5 to 10 mg twice daily.

The ends were cut back, 5 bases at V and 5 bases at J, with 25 bases in the middle. CDR3 size: 17 residues. CDR1 and CDR2 (germline): MGHRA, YSYEKL. Extracted RNA was reverse transcribed into cDNA, the sequencing template. Repertoires were generated with immunoSEQ multiplex PCR, while TCRdb's copy carries only in-frame clones and drops some. The sample has around 290,000 clones, roughly 64% seen once. Treatment meaning: oral pan-JAK inhibitor, 5-10 mg twice daily. The receptor was derived from a human donor with alopecia areata. Sequencing used CD4+ T cells sorted from blood, obtained at week 24, from a patient treated with tofacitinib. The V call is TRBV4-1, the J call TRBJ2-7; D perhaps matches TRBD2 (6 bases). The CDR3 DNA follows: TGCGCCAGCAGCAATACTCCGGCGGGGAGGTCCCTACACGAGCAGTACTTC. This sequence encodes CASSNTPAGRSLHEQYF.